The clone carrying this T cell receptor beta chain was recorded at least ten times. The antigen is undetermined. This sample was taken from a study of T cells in Graves' hyperthyroidism and ophthalmopathy. The study left out patients who had uncontrolled infection, other autoimmune disease, pregnancy or lactation. Diagnoses used clinical symptoms, serum thyroxine and TRAb, thyroid ultrasound and orbital computed tomography. TCR beta CDR3 sequences were amplified from RNA transcripts. Researchers ran a first-round RT-PCR on the TCR CDR3 using the HTBI primer set. TCRdb re-derived calls from the multiplex PCR reads in MiXCR, one entry per CDR3 protein. The sample lists about 570,000 distinct CDR3 sequences; approximately 44% were seen once. Overall study results and limits: Ophthalmopathy prediction by the model preceded onset by a median approximately six months. Most clonotypes expanded in thyroid above 0.001 were likewise present in blood.

Germline CDR1 is DFQATT and CDR2 is SNEGSKA (reference sequence). This CDR3 is 15 amino acids long. V was clipped by 0 bases and J by 7 bases, with 18 bases between them. The V gene is TRBV20-1, the J gene TRBJ2-5; D possibly corresponds to TRBD2 (7 bases). The sequenced material came from peripheral blood or thyroid tissue (not recorded which). The TCR originated in an adult woman with Graves' disease, either hyperthyroidism or ophthalmopathy (not recorded which). CDR3 in amino acids: CSARERGSGMATQYF. The CDR3 coding sequence is TGCAGTGCTAGAGAGAGGGGGAGCGGGATGGCGACCCAGTACTTC.